Listed here is a single T cell receptor (beta chain). Its specificity is unknown. These data originate in a study of OX40 agonist ivuxolimab in advanced cancers. Turning to the study itself: The dose-escalation group included hepatocellular carcinoma, melanoma, renal cell carcinoma and head and neck cancer. Allowance was made for prior anti-PD-1, anti-PD-L1 or anti-CTLA-4 therapy, and about 44% had some. The mean age was roughly 60 years, ranging from 23 to 79, with 82.7% of participants male. Study conclusions and caveats: Averaged across samples, CD8+ T cells carried more expanded clones than CD4+ did.

Clones were read by immunoSEQ multiplex PCR, and TCRdb kept only the in-frame ones, dropping some. The sample lists tens of thousands of clones, 87% occurring once. The TCR comes from an adult with an advanced solid tumor such as melanoma, head and neck, liver or kidney cancer. Source: CD4+ or CD8+ T cells sorted from blood, taken in a trial of the OX40 agonist ivuxolimab.

The CDR3 region has the DNA TGTGCCTGGACTACAGGGGGCACTGAAGCTTTCTTT. Amino acid sequence: CAWTTGGTEAFF. This chain uses TRBV30 with TRBJ1-1; 8 nucleotides agree with TRBD1. Germline V gene data show CDR1 as GTSNPN and CDR2 as SVGIG (reference sequence). J gave up 4 bases and V 4 bases, and 2 bases lay outside the gene matches. This CDR3 region has 12 residues.